The 30 T cell receptor beta chains below come from one sample, sequenced in a study of blood T cells in healthy people across ages. Alongside a J-beta primer mix, a sample-barcoded 5' primer served in a second PCR lasting roughly 6 to 11 cycles. Via MiXCR, TCRdb re-called the 5' RACE reads, giving one row per CDR3 protein. The sample shows 1.4 million to 1.5 million distinct CDR3 sequences, roughly 45% of them seen only once. The sequencing input was blood. The source is a woman between 18 and 29 years old in good health.

V gene TRBV5-6 combines with J gene TRBJ2-1; TRBD2 aligns across 9 bases. CDR1 is SGHDT and CDR2 is YYEEEE in the germline V gene. Trimming cost V 4 bases and J 8 bases; bases outside gene matches: 13. CDR3 length: 16 residues. CDR3 bases: TGTGCCAGCAGCGACCCTGGGCGGGGGGGCGAGGATGAGCAGTTCTTC. This translates into CASSDPGRGGEDEQFF.

This chain joins TRBV29-1 and TRBJ2-5; 7 nucleotides match TRBD2. Germline values: CDR1 SQVTM, CDR2 ANQGSEA. Trimming at V came to 3 bases and at J to 5 bases, leaving 6 bases not matched to a gene. The CDR3 contains 13 residues. The CDR3 DNA is TGCAGCGTTGACGACGCCGGGGGGGAGACCCAGTACTTC. Translated: CSVDDAGGETQYF.

The chain joins TRBV11-2 to TRBJ2-3, with 8 bases fitting TRBD1. This CDR3 comprises 15 residues. V lost 5 bases, J lost 0 bases, and 4 bases stayed unmatched. Per the germline V gene, CDR1 is SGHAT and CDR2 is FQNNGV. The CDR3, as DNA: TGTGCCAGCAGCCCAGGGGGCAGAAGCACAGATACGCAGTATTTT. It codes for CASSPGGRSTDTQYF.

This clonotype was observed a few times. This rearrangement joins TRBV27 to TRBJ2-1; 8 nucleotides agree with TRBD2. The CDR3 has 16 amino acids. Trimming at V came to 7 bases and at J to 0 bases, leaving 8 bases not matched to a gene. Germline lookup yields CDR1 MNHEY and CDR2 SMNVEV (reference sequence). CDR3 in amino acids: CASKSRGGSSYNEQFF. DNA for the CDR3: TGTGCCAGCAAAAGTCGGGGGGGTAGCTCCTACAATGAGCAGTTCTTC.

This clonotype was detected a few times. V gene TRBV20-1 combines with J gene TRBJ2-2; 9 positions match TRBD1. The CDR3 is made up of 13 amino acids. Germline V lookup: CDR1 DFQATT, CDR2 SNEGSKA (reference sequence). V trimming: 1 base; J trimming: 8 bases; junction bases outside the gene matches: 2. CDR3: CSARGDREGELFF. The CDR3 nucleotides read TGCAGTGCTAGAGGGGACAGGGAAGGGGAGCTGTTTTTT.

The rearrangement joins TRBV2 to TRBJ2-5; 8 bases are shared with TRBD2. The J call is uncertain, as TRBJ2-7 better fits the DNA end. Germline loops: CDR1 SNHLY, CDR2 FYNNEI. The CDR3 has 14 residues. The CDR3 sequence is CASSQAGAQDEQYF. In DNA, the CDR3 is TGTGCCAGCAGCCAAGCGGGGGCCCAGGACGAGCAGTACTTC.

This chain uses TRBV3-1 with TRBJ2-4; weak D call: TRBD2 (5 bases). The ends were cut back, 1 base at V and 1 base at J, with 11 bases in the middle. Looked up from germline, CDR1 is LGHDT and CDR2 is YNNKEL (reference sequence). This CDR3 has 16 residues. The CDR3 DNA sequence: TGTGCCAGCAGCCAAGCACGGGGTCTCGCCAAAAACATTCAGTACTTC. Its protein product is CASSQARGLAKNIQYF.

As for this clonotype: The junction departs from germline at one end; a sequencing error may be responsible. This chain connects TRBV5-1 to TRBJ2-3; tentatively, D is TRBD1 (5 bases). Germline CDR1 is SGHRS and CDR2 is YFSETQ. The CDR3 is made up of 13 amino acids. The CDR3 here is CVSTPGFTDTQYF. In DNA, the CDR3 is TGCGTCAGCACTCCAGGGTTCACAGATACGCAGTATTTT.

This clonotype has just a few counts. The chain links TRBV10-3 to TRBJ2-5, with 11 bases identical to TRBD2. CDR1 and CDR2 from the germline V gene are ENHRY and SYGVKD. CDR3 length: 15 amino acids. The junction had 5 bases not matched to a gene; V was cut back by 6 bases and J by 2 bases. The CDR3 spells CAIRAGLAAQETQYF. The CDR3 nucleotides are TGTGCCATCAGAGCGGGACTAGCGGCACAAGAGACCCAGTACTTC.

This chain links TRBV2 with TRBJ1-2; D not resolved. With 6 bases removed from V and 1 base from J, the gap between germline ends came to 6 bases. The CDR3 consists of 12 residues. CDR1 and CDR2 from the germline V gene are SNHLY and FYNNEI. CDR3 DNA sequence: TGTGCCAGCAGGCCGGATAACTATGGCTACACCTTC. Amino acid sequence: CASRPDNYGYTF.

The chain uses TRBV4-2 and TRBJ2-5, with D possibly TRBD2 on 5 matching bases. Germline assignment: CDR1 LGHNA and CDR2 YNFKEQ. The CDR3 extends over 16 amino acids. V was pared by 4 bases and J by 5 bases, with 20 bases between. The CDR3 bases are TGTGCCAGCAGCCCCCTTATCGGAGGCCTGGGGGAGACCCAGTACTTC. Translated: CASSPLIGGLGETQYF.

The chain employs TRBV20-1 and TRBJ2-1; TRBD1 matches 9 bases. The J call may be in error: the DNA end matches TRBJ2-7 better. This CDR3 comprises 15 residues. Germline V gene lookup returns CDR1 DFQATT and CDR2 SNEGSKA (reference sequence). DNA for the CDR3: TGCAGTGCCCCGCAGCGGGACAGGGATTACAATGAGCAGTACTTC. Translating gives CSAPQRDRDYNEQYF.

This chain uses TRBV7-8 with TRBJ2-2, with D possibly matching TRBD1 (6 bases). This CDR3 is built from 18 residues. The germline V and J ends were trimmed by 5 bases and 4 bases, with 23 bases remaining between them. Germline V lookup: CDR1 SGHVS, CDR2 FQNEAQ. The CDR3 region is CASSRIYRGGMSTGELFF. For the CDR3, the DNA is TGTGCCAGCAGCCGGATATACCGAGGGGGAATGAGCACCGGGGAGCTGTTTTTT.

This clonotype was counted a few times. The V gene is TRBV5-1, the J gene TRBJ1-2, with 7 bases fitting TRBD1. Germline CDR1 reads SGHRS; CDR2 reads YFSETQ. The CDR3 runs to 14 residues. V trimming: 0 bases; J trimming: 6 bases; junction bases outside the gene matches: 5. The CDR3 DNA sequence: TGCGCCAGCAGCTTGGCCCTGCAGGGGGATGGCTACACCTTC. This codes for CASSLALQGDGYTF.

The CDR3 sequence: CASSQAVADPTYEQYF. The DNA of the CDR3 is TGCGCCAGCAGCCAAGCTGTTGCGGACCCGACCTACGAGCAGTACTTC. This sequence joins TRBV4-1 and TRBJ2-7; D is uncertain. There are 16 residues in the CDR3. Germline lookup yields CDR1 MGHRA and CDR2 YSYEKL. Trimming took 1 base from V and 2 from J, leaving 15 bases between them.

This clonotype was seen more than once but under ten times. Written as DNA, the CDR3 is TGCAGTGCTAGAGGTCCAGAGTCCAATTCACCCCTCCACTTT. It specifies CSARGPESNSPLHF. The V and J genes are TRBV20-1 and TRBJ1-6, with no clear D. CDR1 and CDR2 from the germline V gene are DFQATT and SNEGSKA (reference sequence). This CDR3 region has 14 residues. V was cut by 1 base and J by 7 bases, with 11 bases left in between.

V is TRBV29-1 and J is TRBJ1-3, with TRBD1 identical over 10 bases. V lost 1 base, J lost 1 base, and 4 bases stayed unmatched. The CDR3 extends over 16 amino acids. Germline values: CDR1 SQVTM, CDR2 ANQGSEA. CDR3 sequence (DNA): TGCAGCGTTGAAGGGACAGGGGGTCGGTCTGGAAACACCATATATTTT. Its protein is CSVEGTGGRSGNTIYF. The full variable domain, with the rest looked up from reference TRBV29-1 and TRBJ1-3, is SAVISQKPSRDICQRGTSLTIQCQVDSQVTMMFWYRQQPGQSLTLIATANQGSEATYESGFVIDKFPISRPNLTFSTLTVSNMSPEDSSIYLCSVEGTGGRSGNTIYFGEGSWLTVV.

In the case of this clonotype: The junction departs from the called germline gene at one end, perhaps through a read error. This chain connects TRBV7-3 to TRBJ2-2; the match to TRBD1 covers 7 bases. From germline, CDR1 is SGHTA and CDR2 FQGTGA. The CDR3 consists of 14 residues. CDR3 sequence: CANSPGQSTGELFF. The CDR3, as DNA: TGTGCCAACAGCCCGGGACAGAGCACCGGGGAGCTGTTTTTT. The variable domain in full, with the rest retrieved from reference TRBV7-3 and TRBJ2-2, is GAGVSQTPSNKVTEKGKYVELRCDPISGHTALYWYRQSLGQGPEFLIYFQGTGAADDSGLPNDRFFAVRPEGSVSTLKIQRTERGDSAVYLCANSPGQSTGELFFGEGSRLTVL.

DNA for the CDR3: TGTGCCACCGGGATGTACAATGAGCAGTTCTTC. This gives the protein CATGMYNEQFF. V gene TRBV10-3 combines with J gene TRBJ2-1; D is possibly TRBD2 (5 bases). The germline CDR1 and CDR2 sequences are ENHRY and SYGVKD. The CDR3 spans 11 residues. The V gene lost 10 bases and the J gene lost 4 bases, with 8 bases spanning the gap.

The chain is built from TRBV7-8 and TRBJ2-7, with D hard to call. In germline, CDR1 is SGHVS, CDR2 FQNEAQ. The V end was cut by 5 bases, the J end by 0 bases, with 14 bases between. The CDR3 has 15 amino acids. The CDR3 loop is CASSPPAESSYEQYF. The CDR3, as DNA: TGTGCCAGCAGCCCCCCGGCCGAAAGCTCCTACGAGCAGTACTTC.

The V and J genes are TRBV27 and TRBJ1-5; D gene ambiguous. CDR3 length equals 13 residues. The V and J ends lost 7 bases and 3 bases respectively, with 10 bases between them. The germline CDR1 and CDR2 sequences are MNHEY and SMNVEV (reference sequence). CDR3 protein: CASTQGANQPQHF. The CDR3 bases are TGTGCCAGCACTCAAGGCGCCAATCAGCCCCAGCATTTT.

The count of this clonotype is one. This rearrangement joins TRBV12-3 or TRBV12-4 to TRBJ1-1; D gene uncertain. The V gene lost 6 bases and the J gene lost 4 bases, with 12 bases spanning the gap. The CDR3 totals 13 residues. For the CDR3, the DNA is TGTGCCAGCAGCTTGAGGGTGCGCACTGAAGCTTTCTTT. As protein: CASSLRVRTEAFF.

There are a few counts of this clonotype. The chain carries TRBV9 and TRBJ2-5; D is ambiguous. This CDR3 region has 15 residues. V was pared by 0 bases and J by 1 base, with 10 bases between. The V gene's germline CDR1 is SGDLS and CDR2 YYNGEE. CDR3 residues: CASSVAPVGQETQYF. CDR3 coding DNA: TGTGCCAGCAGCGTAGCCCCGGTCGGCCAAGAGACCCAGTACTTC.

CDR3 protein: CASSQDQGQGAQGYTF. The CDR3 DNA is TGCGCCAGCAGCCAAGACCAGGGACAGGGGGCTCAAGGCTACACCTTC. J is TRBJ1-2 and V is TRBV4-1; TRBD1 aligns across 12 bases. V was pared by 0 bases and J by 8 bases, with 7 bases of the junction left unmatched. Germline CDR1 reads MGHRA; CDR2 reads YSYEKL. The CDR3 runs 16 residues.

The chain employs TRBV18 and TRBJ2-1; TRBD1 matches 9 bases. V shed 0 bases, J shed 5 bases, and the junction held 2 bases outside the gene matches. This CDR3 region has 15 residues. Germline V lookup: CDR1 KGHSH, CDR2 LQKENI. CDR3 sequence reads: CASSPPGTGNNEQFF. CDR3 DNA sequence: TGTGCCAGCTCACCACCCGGGACAGGGAACAATGAGCAGTTCTTC.

This rearrangement joins TRBV6-1 to TRBJ2-1; possibly TRBD2 for D (6 bases). This CDR3 spans 13 amino acids. Between the trimmed V and J ends, which lost 4 bases and 8 bases, there was a span of 12 bases. Germline V gene lookup returns CDR1 MNHNS and CDR2 SASEGT. The CDR3 DNA follows: TGTGCCAGCAGTGGGGACTTCGGCGATGAGCAGTTCTTC. Translated, it gives CASSGDFGDEQFF.

This clonotype was counted between two and nine times. The chain joins TRBV6-4 to TRBJ1-2; 9 positions match TRBD1. The CDR3 runs to 17 residues. The germline V gene has CDR1 MRHNA and CDR2 SNTAGT. With 4 bases clipped from V and 2 bases from J, the junction kept 11 bases outside the gene matches. The CDR3 nucleotides read TGTGCCAGCAGTGGCCGGGACAGGGAATTCCCCAACTATGGCTACACCTTC. Translation gives CASSGRDREFPNYGYTF.

The J gene is TRBJ2-1, the V gene TRBV7-2, with D perhaps matching TRBD2 (5 bases). There are 12 residues in the CDR3. Trimming pared 5 bases from V and 10 bases from J, leaving 12 bases between. Germline assignment: CDR1 SGHTA and CDR2 FQGNSA. CDR3 bases: TGTGCCAGCAGCGCTAGCCGTCTGGAGCAGTTCTTC. It specifies CASSASRLEQFF.

The chain uses TRBV4-1 and TRBJ2-5; a weak D match, TRBD2 (6 bases). V lost 1 base and J 1 base, leaving 13 bases between the germline ends. The CDR3 has 16 amino acids. Germline CDR1 reads MGHRA; CDR2 reads YSYEKL. The CDR3 DNA sequence: TGCGCCAGCAGCCAAGCGGTAGGAGGGTTCCAAGAGACCCAGTACTTC. Protein product: CASSQAVGGFQETQYF.

The sample holds a few counts of this clonotype. This chain's CDR3 is CASSPEGVGTSSYEQYF. In DNA, the CDR3 is TGCGCCAGCAGCCCAGAAGGTGTAGGGACGAGCTCCTACGAGCAGTACTTC. The V and J genes are TRBV4-1 and TRBJ2-7, with D possibly being TRBD1 or TRBD2 (5 bases each). The V gene lost 4 bases and the J gene lost 0 bases, with 19 bases spanning the gap. CDR1 is MGHRA and CDR2 is YSYEKL in the germline V gene. The CDR3 has 17 residues.